This is a list of T cell receptor beta chains from one sample in a study of T cells after yellow fever vaccination. Via MiXCR, TCRdb re-called the 5' RACE reads, giving one row per CDR3 protein. The table has 350,000 to 450,000 distinct CDR3 sequences, over 15% seen once. The sequencing used PBMCs, collected before the yellow fever booster vaccination. The receptor set was obtained from a man aged 18 to 35 who received the YFV17D yellow fever vaccine. The CDR3 runs from the conserved cysteine through the conserved F or W. Fields, in order: J gene, CDR3 length, D gene, clone size, V gene, CDR3 DNA, CDR3 protein. A D gene is named only where the DNA matches it firmly. Only some rows state a clone size, as once, few, many or a class for expanded clones.

J gene: TRBJ1-1; CDR3 length: 14; D gene: .; clone size: few; V gene: TRBV18; CDR3 DNA: TGTGCCAGCTCACCTGCCGGGACGAGCACTGAAGCTTTCTTT; CDR3 protein: CASSPAGTSTEAFF
J gene: TRBJ1-6; CDR3 length: 16; D gene: .; clone size: .; V gene: TRBV25-1; CDR3 DNA: TGTGCCAGCAGTAGGTTGGCGGGCAGGGGAAATTCACCCCTCCACTTT; CDR3 protein: CASSRLAGRGNSPLHF
J gene: TRBJ2-1; CDR3 length: 14; D gene: .; clone size: .; V gene: TRBV18; CDR3 DNA: TGTGCCAGCTCACCACCCAGGGCTGGGAATGAGCAGTTCTTC; CDR3 protein: CASSPPRAGNEQFF
J gene: TRBJ2-4; CDR3 length: 15; D gene: TRBD1; clone size: .; V gene: TRBV5-1; CDR3 DNA: TGCGCCAGCAGCCCGGAGGGACAGGGCGGTAGGAGGGAGTACTTC; CDR3 protein: CASSPEGQGGRREYF
J gene: TRBJ2-6; CDR3 length: 14; D gene: TRBD1; clone size: few; V gene: TRBV9; CDR3 DNA: TGTGCCAGCGGCGAGGGGGCCGGGGCCAACGTCCTGACTTTC; CDR3 protein: CASGEGAGANVLTF
J gene: TRBJ2-3; CDR3 length: 17; D gene: .; clone size: .; V gene: TRBV27; CDR3 DNA: TGTGCCAGCAGTCCCGTTTGGCGGGGGACACCCACAGATACGCAGTATTTT; CDR3 protein: CASSPVWRGTPTDTQYF
J gene: TRBJ2-5; CDR3 length: 11; D gene: .; clone size: once; V gene: TRBV2; CDR3 DNA: TGTGCCAGCCGGGATCAAGAGACCCAGTACTTC; CDR3 protein: CASRDQETQYF
J gene: TRBJ2-7; CDR3 length: 11; D gene: TRBD1; clone size: .; V gene: TRBV9; CDR3 DNA: TGTGCCAGCAGCGGGCCAGGGGGGCAGTACTTC; CDR3 protein: CASSGPGGQYF
J gene: TRBJ2-3; CDR3 length: 15; D gene: .; clone size: few; V gene: TRBV6-5; CDR3 DNA: TGTGCCAGCAGGTCACAGGGTACGAGCACAGATACGCAGTATTTT; CDR3 protein: CASRSQGTSTDTQYF
J gene: TRBJ2-6; CDR3 length: 13; D gene: .; clone size: .; V gene: TRBV24-1; CDR3 DNA: TGTGCCACCAGTGACAGGGGCCCCAACGTCCTGACTTTC; CDR3 protein: CATSDRGPNVLTF
J gene: TRBJ1-4; CDR3 length: 14; D gene: .; clone size: few; V gene: TRBV30; CDR3 DNA: TGTGCCTGGAGTAACGGCCAGCCTAATGAAAAACTGTTTTTT; CDR3 protein: CAWSNGQPNEKLFF
J gene: TRBJ2-3; CDR3 length: 14; D gene: TRBD2; clone size: .; V gene: TRBV9; CDR3 DNA: TGTGCCAGCAGCGTGGGGACTAGACAAGATACGCAGTATTTT; CDR3 protein: CASSVGTRQDTQYF
J gene: TRBJ1-5; CDR3 length: 15; D gene: TRBD1; clone size: .; V gene: TRBV28; CDR3 DNA: TGTGCCAGCAGTCCCGGGACAGGGGGGTATCAGCCCCAGCATTTT; CDR3 protein: CASSPGTGGYQPQHF
J gene: TRBJ2-5; CDR3 length: 13; D gene: .; clone size: .; V gene: TRBV3-1; CDR3 DNA: TGTGCCAGCAGCCATAGGGATCGGGAGACCCAGTACTTC; CDR3 protein: CASSHRDRETQYF
J gene: TRBJ2-1; CDR3 length: 13; D gene: .; clone size: .; V gene: TRBV6-2/TRBV6-3; CDR3 DNA: TGTGCCAGCAGCCGAATGTCCTACAATGAGCAGTTCTTC; CDR3 protein: CASSRMSYNEQFF
J gene: TRBJ1-2; CDR3 length: 16; D gene: .; clone size: .; V gene: TRBV5-1; CDR3 DNA: TGCGCCAGCAGCTCGGGCGGACAGAGATCTAACTATGGCTACACCTTC; CDR3 protein: CASSSGGQRSNYGYTF
J gene: TRBJ2-5; CDR3 length: 14; D gene: TRBD1; clone size: few; V gene: TRBV7-2; CDR3 DNA: TGTGCCAGCAGCTCGGACAGGGATCAAGAGACCCAGTACTTC; CDR3 protein: CASSSDRDQETQYF
J gene: TRBJ2-2; CDR3 length: 14; D gene: .; clone size: .; V gene: TRBV15; CDR3 DNA: TGTGCCACCAGCAGAGGTGTGGACACCGGGGAGCTGTTTTTT; CDR3 protein: CATSRGVDTGELFF
J gene: TRBJ2-3; CDR3 length: 15; D gene: TRBD1; clone size: few; V gene: TRBV6-5; CDR3 DNA: TGTGCCAGCAGTTCCAGGGGGCGAGCGACAGATACGCAGTATTTT; CDR3 protein: CASSSRGRATDTQYF
J gene: TRBJ2-1; CDR3 length: 17; D gene: TRBD2; clone size: .; V gene: TRBV7-9; CDR3 DNA: TGTGCCAGCAGCTTAGGGGGACGGGGGGGCGCCTACAATGAGCAGTTCTTC; CDR3 protein: CASSLGGRGGAYNEQFF
J gene: TRBJ2-7; CDR3 length: 15; D gene: .; clone size: few; V gene: TRBV12-3/TRBV12-4; CDR3 DNA: TGTGCCAGCAGTTTAAGGGCGAAAGGGACCTTTGAGCAGTACTTC; CDR3 protein: CASSLRAKGTFEQYF
J gene: TRBJ2-5; CDR3 length: 11; D gene: .; clone size: once; V gene: TRBV20-1; CDR3 DNA: TGCAGTGCTAGAGCGCCCGAGACCCAGTACTTC; CDR3 protein: CSARAPETQYF
J gene: TRBJ2-5; CDR3 length: 13; D gene: .; clone size: .; V gene: TRBV25-1; CDR3 DNA: TGTGCCAGCAGTGAATACCTTCAAGAGACCCAGTACTTC; CDR3 protein: CASSEYLQETQYF
J gene: TRBJ1-1; CDR3 length: 15; D gene: .; clone size: .; V gene: TRBV5-5; CDR3 DNA: TGTGCCAGCAGCTTGGCACGTGTTACGAACACTGAAGCTTTCTTT; CDR3 protein: CASSLARVTNTEAFF
J gene: TRBJ1-6; CDR3 length: 14; D gene: .; clone size: few; V gene: TRBV3-1; CDR3 DNA: TGTGCCAGCAGCCAAGACGGGGGGCTTTCACCCCTCCACTTT; CDR3 protein: CASSQDGGLSPLHF
J gene: TRBJ2-3; CDR3 length: 13; D gene: .; clone size: few; V gene: TRBV4-2; CDR3 DNA: TGTGCCAGCAGCCAAGATCCCGCAGGGACTCAGTATTTT; CDR3 protein: CASSQDPAGTQYF
J gene: TRBJ1-2; CDR3 length: 15; D gene: TRBD1; clone size: .; V gene: TRBV4-3; CDR3 DNA: TGCGCCAGCAGCCAAGTTGGGACAGGGAGCTATGGCTACACCTTC; CDR3 protein: CASSQVGTGSYGYTF
J gene: TRBJ2-5; CDR3 length: 15; D gene: .; clone size: .; V gene: TRBV2; CDR3 DNA: TGTGCCAGCAGTGAACAGGGGCAGGTTCAAGAGACCCAGTACTTC; CDR3 protein: CASSEQGQVQETQYF
J gene: TRBJ2-5; CDR3 length: 15; D gene: .; clone size: .; V gene: TRBV7-9; CDR3 DNA: TGTGCCAGCAGCTTAATCGGGGCAGACCAAGAGACCCAGTACTTC; CDR3 protein: CASSLIGADQETQYF
J gene: TRBJ2-5; CDR3 length: 13; D gene: .; clone size: .; V gene: TRBV7-7; CDR3 DNA: TGTGCCAGCAGCACGGGGGTGGCAGAGACCCAGTACTTC; CDR3 protein: CASSTGVAETQYF
J gene: TRBJ2-4; CDR3 length: 20; D gene: .; clone size: few; V gene: TRBV2; CDR3 DNA: TGTGCCAGCAGTGAAGCGGGGGGGCTACGATCGGATACTGCCAAAAACATTCAGTACTTC; CDR3 protein: CASSEAGGLRSDTAKNIQYF
J gene: TRBJ2-7; CDR3 length: 18; D gene: .; clone size: .; V gene: TRBV5-6; CDR3 DNA: TGTGCCAGCAGCCTGCGGGGGACAGGTCCGTTCAGAGGGTACGAGCAGTACTTC; CDR3 protein: CASSLRGTGPFRGYEQYF
J gene: TRBJ2-1; CDR3 length: 14; D gene: .; clone size: .; V gene: TRBV7-2; CDR3 DNA: TGTGCCAGCACTCTAAATACGGGGGGCGATGAGCAGTTCTTC; CDR3 protein: CASTLNTGGDEQFF
J gene: TRBJ2-2; CDR3 length: 15; D gene: .; clone size: .; V gene: TRBV12-3/TRBV12-4; CDR3 DNA: TGTGCCAGCAGCTGGGGACTCCAGAACACCGGGGAGCTGTTTTTT; CDR3 protein: CASSWGLQNTGELFF
J gene: TRBJ2-1; CDR3 length: 11; D gene: .; clone size: .; V gene: TRBV20-1; CDR3 DNA: TGCAGTGCTCGGACGGCAGATGAGCAGTTCTTC; CDR3 protein: CSARTADEQFF
J gene: TRBJ2-5; CDR3 length: 18; D gene: TRBD2; clone size: many; V gene: TRBV4-1; CDR3 DNA: TGCGCCAGCAGCCAAGTCGGGGCTAGCGGGGGGAGGGCGGAGACCCAGTACTTC; CDR3 protein: CASSQVGASGGRAETQYF
J gene: TRBJ2-7; CDR3 length: 14; D gene: .; clone size: few; V gene: TRBV18; CDR3 DNA: TGTGCCAGCTCACAACAAGAGGCCAGATACGAGCAGTACTTC; CDR3 protein: CASSQQEARYEQYF
J gene: TRBJ1-1; CDR3 length: 12; D gene: .; clone size: .; V gene: TRBV6-6; CDR3 DNA: TGTGCCAGCGGTATATCGGTGGCTGAAGCTTTCTTT; CDR3 protein: CASGISVAEAFF
J gene: TRBJ2-1; CDR3 length: 17; D gene: TRBD2; clone size: .; V gene: TRBV12-3/TRBV12-4; CDR3 DNA: TGTGCCAGCAGTTTAGCGCTCAATAGCGGGGTCTACAATGAGCAGTTCTTC; CDR3 protein: CASSLALNSGVYNEQFF
J gene: TRBJ2-7; CDR3 length: 13; D gene: .; clone size: .; V gene: TRBV6-2/TRBV6-3; CDR3 DNA: TGTGCCAGCAGTATACAGGGATTGGATGAGCAGTACTTC; CDR3 protein: CASSIQGLDEQYF
J gene: TRBJ2-5; CDR3 length: 15; D gene: TRBD2; clone size: few; V gene: TRBV20-1; CDR3 DNA: TGCAGTGCTAGACGGACTAGAACGACACTGGAGACCCAGTACTTC; CDR3 protein: CSARRTRTTLETQYF
J gene: TRBJ2-7; CDR3 length: 15; D gene: TRBD1; clone size: .; V gene: TRBV7-9; CDR3 DNA: TGTGCCAGCAGCCCCGGGGACAGGGGTTGCTACGAGCAGTACTTC; CDR3 protein: CASSPGDRGCYEQYF
J gene: TRBJ2-6; CDR3 length: 13; D gene: .; clone size: .; V gene: TRBV28; CDR3 DNA: TGTGCCAGCAACCGCTCTGGGGCCAACGTCCTGACTTTC; CDR3 protein: CASNRSGANVLTF
J gene: TRBJ2-5; CDR3 length: 13; D gene: TRBD1; clone size: .; V gene: TRBV6-2/TRBV6-3; CDR3 DNA: TGTGCCAGCAGTAATGACAGGGGAGAGACCCAGTACTTC; CDR3 protein: CASSNDRGETQYF
J gene: TRBJ2-1; CDR3 length: 12; D gene: .; clone size: .; V gene: TRBV6-5; CDR3 DNA: TGTGCCAGCAGCCATGCCGAGGACAGGCAGTTCTTC; CDR3 protein: CASSHAEDRQFF
J gene: TRBJ2-3; CDR3 length: 16; D gene: .; clone size: .; V gene: TRBV7-9; CDR3 DNA: TGTGCCAGCAGGAGGGTACCCACCAAACGCACAGATACGCAGTATTTT; CDR3 protein: CASRRVPTKRTDTQYF
J gene: TRBJ1-2; CDR3 length: 11; D gene: .; clone size: .; V gene: TRBV7-2; CDR3 DNA: TGTGCCAGCAGCCCCGGCCAGGGCTACACCTTC; CDR3 protein: CASSPGQGYTF
J gene: TRBJ2-3; CDR3 length: 13; D gene: .; clone size: .; V gene: TRBV11-2; CDR3 DNA: TGTGCCAGCAGCTTTACTTTCACAGATACGCAGTATTTT; CDR3 protein: CASSFTFTDTQYF
J gene: TRBJ1-1; CDR3 length: 13; D gene: .; clone size: few; V gene: TRBV6-5; CDR3 DNA: TGTGCCAGCAGTTTCAGGGCAGGCACTGAAGCTTTCTTT; CDR3 protein: CASSFRAGTEAFF
J gene: TRBJ2-2; CDR3 length: 15; D gene: .; clone size: few; V gene: TRBV7-9; CDR3 DNA: TGTGCCAGCAGACCCCGAGGGATCCAAAGCGGGGAGCTGTTTTTT; CDR3 protein: CASRPRGIQSGELFF
J gene: TRBJ2-5; CDR3 length: 15; D gene: TRBD2; clone size: .; V gene: TRBV25-1; CDR3 DNA: TGTGCCAGCGTTACCCCGACTAGCGGCGAAGAGACCCAGTACTTC; CDR3 protein: CASVTPTSGEETQYF
J gene: TRBJ2-1; CDR3 length: 11; D gene: .; clone size: few; V gene: TRBV11-1; CDR3 DNA: TGTGCCAGCAGCCACGACGAGGGGCAGTTCTTC; CDR3 protein: CASSHDEGQFF
J gene: TRBJ2-7; CDR3 length: 13; D gene: .; clone size: few; V gene: TRBV27; CDR3 DNA: TGTGCCAGCAGTTTATCCCGTTACTACGAGCAGTACTTC; CDR3 protein: CASSLSRYYEQYF
J gene: TRBJ1-2; CDR3 length: 14; D gene: TRBD1; clone size: .; V gene: TRBV29-1; CDR3 DNA: TGCAGCGTTGAAGGGTTGAGAGGGGGCGAAAGCTACACCTTC; CDR3 protein: CSVEGLRGGESYTF
J gene: TRBJ2-1; CDR3 length: 14; D gene: .; clone size: .; V gene: TRBV6-2/TRBV6-3; CDR3 DNA: TGTGCCAGCAGTTGGAGCGCGGGCTGGAATGGGCAGTTCTTC; CDR3 protein: CASSWSAGWNGQFF
J gene: TRBJ1-6; CDR3 length: 15; D gene: .; clone size: .; V gene: TRBV20-1; CDR3 DNA: TGCAGTGCTAGAGATCGTAGGGCAGAGTCCTCACCCCTCCACTTT; CDR3 protein: CSARDRRAESSPLHF
J gene: TRBJ1-4; CDR3 length: 14; D gene: .; clone size: few; V gene: TRBV25-1; CDR3 DNA: TGTGCCAGCAGTCCCCCCGGGACATTGGAAAAACTGTTTTTT; CDR3 protein: CASSPPGTLEKLFF
J gene: TRBJ2-7; CDR3 length: 14; D gene: .; clone size: few; V gene: TRBV7-9; CDR3 DNA: TGTGCCAGCAGCGCCACCGTAAGCTCCTACGAGCAGTACTTC; CDR3 protein: CASSATVSSYEQYF
J gene: TRBJ1-1; CDR3 length: 12; D gene: .; clone size: .; V gene: TRBV7-9; CDR3 DNA: TGTGCCAGCAGCTCCGGACTAACTGAAGCTTTCTTT; CDR3 protein: CASSSGLTEAFF